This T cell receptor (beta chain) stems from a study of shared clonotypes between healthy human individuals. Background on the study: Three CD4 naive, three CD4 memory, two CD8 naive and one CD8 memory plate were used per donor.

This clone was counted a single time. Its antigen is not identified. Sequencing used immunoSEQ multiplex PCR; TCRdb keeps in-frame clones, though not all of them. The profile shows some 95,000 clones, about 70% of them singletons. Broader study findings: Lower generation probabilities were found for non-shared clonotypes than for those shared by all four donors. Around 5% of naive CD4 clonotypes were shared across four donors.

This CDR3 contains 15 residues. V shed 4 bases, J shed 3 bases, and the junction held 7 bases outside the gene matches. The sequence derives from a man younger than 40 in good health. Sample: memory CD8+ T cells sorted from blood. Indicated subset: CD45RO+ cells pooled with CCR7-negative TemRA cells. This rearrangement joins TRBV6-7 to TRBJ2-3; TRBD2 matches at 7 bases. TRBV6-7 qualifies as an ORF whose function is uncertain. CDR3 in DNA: TGTGCCAGCAGTTCGGGCCTAGCGGTTACAGATACGCAGTATTTT. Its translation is CASSSGLAVTDTQYF.